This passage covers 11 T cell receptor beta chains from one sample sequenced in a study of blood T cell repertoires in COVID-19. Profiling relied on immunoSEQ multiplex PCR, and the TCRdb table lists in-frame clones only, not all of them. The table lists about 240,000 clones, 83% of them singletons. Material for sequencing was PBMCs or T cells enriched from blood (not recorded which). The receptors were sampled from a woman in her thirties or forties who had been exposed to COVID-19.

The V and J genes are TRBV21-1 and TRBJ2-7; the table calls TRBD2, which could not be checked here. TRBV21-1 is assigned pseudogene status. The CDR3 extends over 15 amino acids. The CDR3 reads CASRRPGGSSYEQYF. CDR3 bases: TGTGCCAGCCGCCGGCCGGGCGGGAGCTCCTACGAGCAGTACTTC.

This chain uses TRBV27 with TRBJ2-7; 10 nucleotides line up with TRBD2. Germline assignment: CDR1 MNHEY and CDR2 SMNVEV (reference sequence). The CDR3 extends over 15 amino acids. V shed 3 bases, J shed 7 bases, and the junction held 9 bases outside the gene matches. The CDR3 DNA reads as TGTGCCAGCAGTTTTCGACTAGCGGGCCCCTTGGAGCAGTACTTC. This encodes CASSFRLAGPLEQYF.

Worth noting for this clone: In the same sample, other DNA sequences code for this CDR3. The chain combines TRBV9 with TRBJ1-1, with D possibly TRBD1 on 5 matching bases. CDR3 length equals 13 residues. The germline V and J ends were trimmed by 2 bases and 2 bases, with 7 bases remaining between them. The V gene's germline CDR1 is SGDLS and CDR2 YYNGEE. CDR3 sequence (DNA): TGTGCCAGCAGCGTTCAGGGTAACACTGAAGCTTTCTTT. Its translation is CASSVQGNTEAFF.

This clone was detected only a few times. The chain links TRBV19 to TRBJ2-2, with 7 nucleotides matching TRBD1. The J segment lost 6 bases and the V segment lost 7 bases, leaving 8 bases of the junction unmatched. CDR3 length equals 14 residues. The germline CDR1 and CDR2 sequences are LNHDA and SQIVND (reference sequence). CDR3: CASKPQGVAGELFF. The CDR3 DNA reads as TGTGCCAGTAAGCCGCAGGGGGTAGCCGGGGAGCTGTTTTTT.

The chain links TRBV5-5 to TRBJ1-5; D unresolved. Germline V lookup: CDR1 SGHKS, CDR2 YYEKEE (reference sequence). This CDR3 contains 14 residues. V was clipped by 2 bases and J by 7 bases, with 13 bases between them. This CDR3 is CASSFWWEGQPQHF. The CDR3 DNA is TGTGCCAGCAGCTTTTGGTGGGAGGGACAGCCCCAGCATTTT.

The CDR3 DNA is TGTGCCAGCAGCCCAGCCCTAACAGGGATGACAGATACGCAGTATTTT. It specifies CASSPALTGMTDTQYF. The rearrangement joins TRBV9 to TRBJ2-3; D perhaps matches TRBD1 (6 bases). V was shortened by 4 bases and J by 3 bases, with 18 bases between the two germline ends. The V gene's germline CDR1 is SGDLS and CDR2 YYNGEE. This CDR3 has 16 amino acids.

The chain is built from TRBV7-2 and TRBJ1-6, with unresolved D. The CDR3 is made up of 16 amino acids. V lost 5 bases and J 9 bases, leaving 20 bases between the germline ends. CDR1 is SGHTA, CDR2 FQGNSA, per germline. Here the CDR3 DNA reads TGTGCCAGCAGCGAAAAGGTGGGCAGGAGGAGTTCACCCCTCCACTTT. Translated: CASSEKVGRRSSPLHF.

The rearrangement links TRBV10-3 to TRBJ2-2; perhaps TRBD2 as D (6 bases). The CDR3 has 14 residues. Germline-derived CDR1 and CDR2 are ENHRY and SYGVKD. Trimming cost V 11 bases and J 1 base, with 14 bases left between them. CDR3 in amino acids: CALSRDLNTGELFF. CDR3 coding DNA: TGTGCCTTGTCCCGGGACTTGAACACCGGGGAGCTGTTTTTT.

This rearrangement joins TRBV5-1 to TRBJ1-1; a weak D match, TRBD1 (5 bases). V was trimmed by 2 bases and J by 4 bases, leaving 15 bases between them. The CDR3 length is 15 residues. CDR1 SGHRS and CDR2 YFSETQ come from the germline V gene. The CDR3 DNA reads TGCGCCAGCAGCTTAAACACGCAGGGCCCCACTGAAGCTTTCTTT. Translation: CASSLNTQGPTEAFF.

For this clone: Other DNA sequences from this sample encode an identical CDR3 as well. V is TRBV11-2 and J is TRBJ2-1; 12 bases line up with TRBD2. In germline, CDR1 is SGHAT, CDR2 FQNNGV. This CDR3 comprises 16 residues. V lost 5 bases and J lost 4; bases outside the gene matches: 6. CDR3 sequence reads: CASSPRLAGVYNEQFF. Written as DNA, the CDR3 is TGTGCCAGCAGCCCGAGACTAGCGGGGGTTTACAATGAGCAGTTCTTC.

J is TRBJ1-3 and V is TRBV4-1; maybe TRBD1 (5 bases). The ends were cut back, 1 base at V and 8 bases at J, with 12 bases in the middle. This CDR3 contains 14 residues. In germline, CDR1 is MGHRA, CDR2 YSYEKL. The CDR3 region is CASSQGLRGDTIYF. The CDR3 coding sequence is TGCGCCAGCAGCCAAGGGTTGCGGGGGGACACCATATATTTT.